Presented here are 27 T cell receptor beta chains from one specimen sequenced in a study of response to subunit inactivated influenza vaccine. TCRdb recomputed calls from the RT-PCR reads with MiXCR, one row per CDR3 protein. The sample shows about half a million distinct CDR3 sequences, approximately 9.9% of them seen only once. Sequences were derived from PBMCs from blood, sampled 35 to 45 days after vaccination. These receptors originate from a man aged 45-65 years who received an inactivated influenza vaccine.

CDR3 bases: TGTGCCAGCAGGTCCGGGACAGATTACACCGGGGAGCTGTTTTTT. Translating gives CASRSGTDYTGELFF. The rearrangement joins TRBV28 to TRBJ2-2, with 7 bases identical to TRBD1. The V gene's germline CDR1 is MDHEN and CDR2 SYDVKM. The V and J ends lost 6 bases and 3 bases, in that order; junction bases with no gene match: 7. This CDR3 has 15 residues.

This clonotype turned up a few times. V usage is TRBV20-1 and J usage is TRBJ1-1; D not certain. The CDR3 length is 11 residues. Trimming removed 3 bases at V and 10 bases at J, with 12 bases between. Per the germline V gene, CDR1 is DFQATT and CDR2 is SNEGSKA (reference sequence). The CDR3 bases are TGCAGTGCTAGGATGCAGCAAGTAGCTTTCTTT. It codes for CSARMQQVAFF.

As for this clonotype: Relative to the germline gene, one junction end is altered; a read error may explain this. The chain couples TRBV4-3 to TRBJ2-3, with D perhaps given as TRBD1 or TRBD2 (5 bases each). The CDR3 covers 17 residues. Germline values: CDR1 LGHNA, CDR2 YSLEER. The CDR3 DNA is TGCGCCAGCAGCCAAGATATAGACAGCTCTAGCACAGATACGCATTATTTT. This sequence encodes CASSQDIDSSSTDTHYF.

This clonotype was detected many times. The genes are TRBV6-2 or TRBV6-3 and TRBJ2-1, with a possible D match to TRBD1 (5 bases). Germline CDR1 is MNHEY and CDR2 is SVGEGT. V was trimmed by 2 bases and J by 7 bases, leaving 6 bases between them. CDR3 size: 12 residues. CDR3 loop: CASSYAGNEQFF. CDR3 nucleotides: TGTGCCAGCAGTTACGCAGGGAATGAGCAGTTCTTC.

The J gene is TRBJ2-3, the V gene TRBV20-1, with 15 nucleotides matching TRBD2. Germline CDR1 DFQATT, CDR2 SNEGSKA (reference sequence). The CDR3 is 16 amino acids. Losses at the gene ends were 5 bases for V and 0 bases for J; bases not matched to a gene: 3. The CDR3 DNA follows: TGCAGTGCTTTTGGACTAGCGGGAGGGAGCACAGATACGCAGTATTTT. Protein: CSAFGLAGGSTDTQYF.

This clonotype was observed a handful of times. The V gene is TRBV6-2 or TRBV6-3, the J gene TRBJ2-1; the match to TRBD2 covers 8 bases. The CDR3 length is 16 residues. Germline CDR1 MNHEY, CDR2 SVGEGT. Trimming at V came to 2 bases and at J to 7 bases, leaving 10 bases not matched to a gene. The CDR3 spells CASSYRLSGSSNEQFF. For the CDR3, the DNA is TGTGCCAGCAGTTACCGGTTGAGCGGGAGTTCAAATGAGCAGTTCTTC.

Many counts were recorded for this clonotype. V gene TRBV7-2 combines with J gene TRBJ2-7; D unresolved. CDR3 size: 12 residues. V shed 5 bases and J shed 7 bases, with 12 bases lying between them. CDR1 and CDR2 (germline): SGHTA, FQGNSA. The CDR3 DNA follows: TGTGCCAGCAGCCCAAGTAGGTGGGAGCAGTACTTC. The encoded protein is CASSPSRWEQYF.

The DNA for the CDR3 is TGCAGTGCTCGAGGCGGGACAGGGGCAACTGAAGCTTTCTTT. It codes for CSARGGTGATEAFF. The genes are TRBV20-1 and TRBJ1-1, with 10 bases that match TRBD1. V lost 5 bases, J lost 5 bases, and 8 bases stayed unmatched. In germline, CDR1 is DFQATT, CDR2 SNEGSKA (reference sequence). This CDR3 region has 14 residues.

This chain joins TRBV24-1 and TRBJ2-1; perhaps D is TRBD1 or TRBD2 (6 bases each). The CDR3 runs 14 residues. V was cut by 4 bases and J by 7 bases, with 13 bases left in between. Germline V gene sequence: CDR1 KGHDR, CDR2 SFDVKD. In DNA form, the CDR3 reads TGTGCCACCAGTGAAAGGGGGGCTAAAAATGAGCAGTTCTTC. This translates into CATSERGAKNEQFF.

The rearrangement joins TRBV5-6 to TRBJ2-5; 8 bases map to TRBD1. The CDR3 has 13 residues. In germline, CDR1 is SGHDT, CDR2 YYEEEE. Losses at the gene ends were 5 bases for V and 4 bases for J; bases not matched to a gene: 4. The CDR3, as DNA: TGTGCCAGCAGATTCGGACAGGGAGAGACCCAGTACTTC. The encoded protein is CASRFGQGETQYF.

A word on this clonotype: One end of the junction does not line up with germline, which may come from a read error. The chain has TRBV20-1 and TRBJ2-2, with D tentatively TRBD1 (6 bases). Germline V CDR1 and CDR2: DFQATT, SNEGSKA (reference sequence). This CDR3 has 16 residues. CDR3 residues: CSARDPAGANTGELLF. CDR3 nucleotides: TGCAGTGCTAGAGATCCCGCAGGGGCGAACACCGGGGAGCTGCTTTTT.

The sample holds a few counts of this clonotype. This rearrangement joins TRBV6-2 or TRBV6-3 to TRBJ2-7; 9 bases are a match to TRBD1. Germline V lookup: CDR1 MNHEY, CDR2 SVGEGT. J was trimmed by 6 bases and V by 4 bases; bases with no gene match: 13. CDR3 length: 16 residues. The CDR3 region is CASSSAPGQGNREQYF. CDR3 DNA: TGTGCCAGCAGTTCCGCCCCGGGACAGGGAAACCGCGAGCAGTACTTC.

This clonotype was counted many times. The CDR3 spells CASSPQSGETQYF. CDR3 DNA sequence: TGTGCCAGCAGTCCACAGTCCGGGGAGACCCAGTACTTC. The genes are TRBV12-3 or TRBV12-4 and TRBJ2-5; no firm D call. V lost 5 bases and J lost 5, with 12 bases in between. The CDR3 totals 13 residues.

This clonotype was counted between two and nine times. The CDR3 sequence is CSVARNYNEQFF. The CDR3 region has the DNA TGCAGCGTGGCTAGAAACTACAATGAGCAGTTCTTC. The chain is built from TRBV29-1 and TRBJ2-1; D remains ambiguous. The CDR3 consists of 12 residues. V was trimmed by 6 bases and J by 3 bases, leaving 9 bases between them. Germline V gene lookup returns CDR1 SQVTM and CDR2 ANQGSEA.

J is TRBJ2-3 and V is TRBV6-5; tentative D call: TRBD2 (6 bases). The CDR3 is 15 amino acids. The ends were cut back, 2 bases at V and 1 base at J, with 10 bases in the middle. Per the germline V gene, CDR1 is MNHEY and CDR2 is SVGAGI. The CDR3 loop is CASSYRREGTDTQYF. The DNA of the CDR3 is TGTGCCAGCAGTTACCGCAGGGAGGGCACAGATACGCAGTATTTT.

The chain uses TRBV5-1 and TRBJ1-2, with D unclear. Trimming pared 1 base from V and 3 bases from J, leaving 10 bases between. Germline V lookup: CDR1 SGHRS, CDR2 YFSETQ. The CDR3 extends over 14 amino acids. Here the CDR3 DNA reads TGCGCCAGCAGCTTGCGACTGAGGGACTATGGCTACACCTTC. Translated, it gives CASSLRLRDYGYTF.

The chain recombines TRBV11-2 with TRBJ2-1; 8 bases are a match to TRBD2. Looked up from germline, CDR1 is SGHAT and CDR2 is FQNNGV. The CDR3 runs to 19 residues. V trimming: 5 bases; J trimming: 2 bases; junction bases outside the gene matches: 17. The CDR3 DNA reads as TGTGCCAGCAGCCCAGCTGGCTTACCGGGAGGGCGGACCTACAATGAGCAGTTCTTC. This sequence encodes CASSPAGLPGGRTYNEQFF.

This clonotype was detected a few times. The chain uses TRBV12-3 or TRBV12-4 and TRBJ2-3; TRBD2 matches 7 bases. This CDR3 is built from 17 residues. The V segment lost 0 bases and the J segment 1 base; nucleotides outside the gene matches: 7. The CDR3 is CASSLAIWGGGTDTQYF. As DNA, the CDR3 is TGTGCCAGCAGTTTAGCGATTTGGGGGGGGGGCACAGATACGCAGTATTTT.

The rearrangement joins TRBV20-1 to TRBJ1-2; D gene unclear. Per germline, CDR1 DFQATT and CDR2 SNEGSKA (reference sequence). Trimming pared 5 bases from V and 4 bases from J, leaving 14 bases between. The CDR3 length is 13 residues. In nucleotides, the CDR3 is TGCAGTGCTCAGCCCCGGTGGGGCTATGGCTACACCTTC. This sequence encodes CSAQPRWGYGYTF.

This clonotype was seen ten or more times. This chain links TRBV27 with TRBJ1-5; D perhaps matches TRBD1 (5 bases). Trimming removed 4 bases from V and 3 bases from J, with 16 bases in between. The germline V gene has CDR1 MNHEY and CDR2 SMNVEV (reference sequence). The CDR3 covers 16 residues. CDR3 in amino acids: CASSSSTVLSNQPQHF. CDR3 nucleotides: TGTGCCAGCAGTTCGTCGACAGTCCTCTCCAATCAGCCCCAGCATTTT.

This clonotype was counted between two and nine times. J is TRBJ2-2 and V is TRBV27, with TRBD1 matching 8 bases. The V segment lost 2 bases and the J segment 4 bases; nucleotides outside the gene matches: 3. CDR1 is MNHEY, CDR2 SMNVEV, per germline (reference sequence). This CDR3 region has 15 residues. This chain's CDR3 is CASSLRTGTTGELFF. Here the CDR3 DNA reads TGTGCCAGCAGTTTACGGACAGGGACCACCGGGGAGCTGTTTTTT.

This clonotype was seen many times. The chain is built from TRBV12-3 or TRBV12-4 and TRBJ2-3; no reliable D call. This CDR3 comprises 14 residues. Trimming took off 7 bases at V and 4 bases at J, with 15 bases between the two ends. CDR3 in amino acids: CASTKGGVPDTQYF. DNA of the CDR3: TGTGCCAGCACCAAGGGTGGGGTCCCAGATACGCAGTATTTT.

There are a few counts of this clonotype. V gene TRBV10-3 combines with J gene TRBJ1-2, with unresolved D. Between the trimmed V and J ends, which lost 8 bases and 0 bases, there was a span of 10 bases. The V gene's germline CDR1 is ENHRY and CDR2 SYGVKD. The CDR3 is made up of 13 amino acids. The CDR3 DNA follows: TGTGCCATCGAGTCAGGAGCTAACTATGGCTACACCTTC. Protein product: CAIESGANYGYTF.

This chain uses TRBV10-3 with TRBJ1-5, with D possibly being TRBD1 (5 bases). In germline, CDR1 is ENHRY, CDR2 SYGVKD. The V end was cut by 5 bases, the J end by 1 base, with 6 bases between. CDR3 size: 13 residues. The CDR3: CAISRDSNQPQHF. The CDR3 coding sequence is TGTGCCATCAGTCGGGACAGCAATCAGCCCCAGCATTTT.

This clonotype was seen many times. The chain links TRBV7-2 to TRBJ2-5, with D unresolved. This CDR3 contains 12 residues. Trimming removed 5 bases from V and 9 bases from J, with 13 bases in between. The germline CDR1 and CDR2 sequences are SGHTA and FQGNSA. The CDR3 DNA is TGTGCCAGCAGCCCCTCGGTAGGGCCCCAGTACTTC. Translating it yields CASSPSVGPQYF.

The chain is built from TRBV15 and TRBJ2-5; maybe TRBD2 (5 bases). Trimming left V 5 bases short and J 5 bases short, with 21 bases between. The CDR3 is made up of 16 amino acids. CDR1 and CDR2 from the germline V gene are LNHNV and YYDKDF (reference sequence). The CDR3 region has the DNA TGTGCCACCAGCGGAGGTGGTTGGGAGAGGCGTGAGACCCAGTACTTC. It encodes CATSGGGWERRETQYF. Looking up the rest from reference TRBV15 and TRBJ2-5 gives the full variable domain: DAMVIQNPRYQVTQFGKPVTLSCSQTLNHNVMYWYQQKSSQAPKLLFHYYDKDFNNEADTPDNFQSRRPNTSFCFLDIRSPGLGDTAMYLCATSGGGWERRETQYFGPGTRLLVL.

This clonotype was detected a few times. The rearrangement uses TRBV5-5 and TRBJ2-7, with a weak D call TRBD1 (5 bases). V lost 1 base and J lost 2, with 10 bases in between. Germline V lookup: CDR1 SGHKS, CDR2 YYEKEE (reference sequence). This CDR3 is 14 amino acids long. In DNA, the CDR3 is TGTGCCAGCAGCTTGAGGCCAGGGCCCTACGAGCAGTACTTC. Amino acids: CASSLRPGPYEQYF.